This TCR beta chain was obtained from a study of blood T cell repertoires in COVID-19. On the study more broadly: Researchers got acute and convalescent COVID-19 samples from the United States, Italy and Spain.

Profiling relied on immunoSEQ multiplex PCR, and the TCRdb table lists in-frame clones only, not all of them. In the table there are some 120,000 clones, approximately 80% of which are singletons. CDR3 length: 15 amino acids. The receptor was derived from a man older than 75 with acute or convalescent COVID-19. Sequencing was performed on peripheral blood. This chain joins TRBV21-1 and TRBJ2-2; the DNA was not compared with TRBD1, the D call given in the table. TRBV21-1 is a documented pseudogene. The CDR3 nucleotides read TGTGCCAGCAGCAAGCGTAGGGGGCATTACGGGGAGCTGTTTTTT. Translating gives CASSKRRGHYGELFF.